These 8 T cell receptor beta chains originate from one sample sequenced in a study of blood T cell repertoires in COVID-19. TCRdb's table, derived via immunoSEQ multiplex PCR, lists solely in-frame clones and lacks some. The sample has just over 650,000 clones; more than 80% are singletons. Sequencing was carried out using peripheral blood. These receptors all stem from a young woman with acute or convalescent COVID-19.

The V call is TRBV6-5, the J call TRBJ1-2; D is uncertain. V lost 2 bases, J lost 2 bases, and 12 bases lay in between. Germline V CDR1 and CDR2: MNHEY, SVGAGI. This CDR3 contains 15 residues. The CDR3 spells CASSYGLPPNYGYTF. CDR3 DNA sequence: TGTGCCAGCAGTTACGGCCTCCCACCCAACTATGGCTACACCTTC.

The chain couples TRBV7-2 to TRBJ1-3; D remains ambiguous. This CDR3 is built from 15 residues. V was cut by 1 base and J by 6 bases, with 13 bases left in between. Germline CDR1 reads SGHTA; CDR2 reads FQGNSA. In DNA, the CDR3 is TGTGCCAGCAGCTTAGTCTCACAATATAAAAACACCATATATTTT. It specifies CASSLVSQYKNTIYF.

The rearrangement joins TRBV6-1 to TRBJ2-1; 10 bases fit TRBD1. Germline CDR1 MNHNS, CDR2 SASEGT. The trim removed 1 base at V and 9 bases at J, leaving 0 bases unmatched. This CDR3 has 13 residues. The CDR3 DNA reads as TGTGCCAGCAGTGAAGGGGACAGGGGTGAGCAGTTCTTC. Translation: CASSEGDRGEQFF.

The V and J genes are TRBV6-5 and TRBJ1-5; tentatively, D is TRBD1 (6 bases). Germline V gene lookup returns CDR1 MNHEY and CDR2 SVGAGI. CDR3 length equals 15 residues. V lost 6 bases and J 0 bases, leaving 12 bases between the germline ends. CDR3 bases: TGTGCCAGCAGACCCGGACAGCTTAGCAATCAGCCCCAGCATTTT. This gives the protein CASRPGQLSNQPQHF.

V usage is TRBV6-6 and J usage is TRBJ1-1; TRBD1 matches at 9 bases. Germline trimming cut 5 bases from V and 0 bases from J; bases unmatched to any gene: 10. Germline-derived CDR1 and CDR2 are MNHNY and SVGAGI (reference sequence). This CDR3 is built from 17 residues. The CDR3 protein is CASSRGQGGGLNTEAFF. CDR3 nucleotide sequence: TGTGCCAGCAGTCGGGGACAGGGTGGGGGGTTGAACACTGAAGCTTTCTTT.

The chain carries TRBV11-2 and TRBJ1-1; 8 bases fit TRBD1. The ends lost 6 bases at V and 1 base at J; junction bases unmatched: 10. The germline CDR1 and CDR2 sequences are SGHAT and FQNNGV. The CDR3 is made up of 16 amino acids. Here the CDR3 DNA reads TGTGCCAGCAGTCAGGCTCCGGACAGGGCGAACACTGAAGCTTTCTTT. Its translation: CASSQAPDRANTEAFF.

This clone was observed once. The chain combines TRBV11-2 with TRBJ1-1; a weak D match, TRBD1 (6 bases). The CDR3 is 14 amino acids. V lost 5 bases, J lost 4 bases, and 14 bases lay in between. Germline values: CDR1 SGHAT, CDR2 FQNNGV. CDR3 DNA sequence: TGTGCCAGCAGCCCGACAGGTACTGGCACTGAAGCTTTCTTT. This translates into CASSPTGTGTEAFF.

This clone is a singleton in its sample. The rearrangement links TRBV18 to TRBJ1-2, with TRBD1 as a possible D gene (5 bases). From germline, CDR1 is KGHSH and CDR2 LQKENI. This CDR3 comprises 14 residues. The V and J ends lost 1 base and 2 bases respectively, with 8 bases between them. This CDR3 reads CASSPLDTNYGYTF. In DNA form, the CDR3 reads TGTGCCAGCTCACCACTGGACACAAACTATGGCTACACCTTC.